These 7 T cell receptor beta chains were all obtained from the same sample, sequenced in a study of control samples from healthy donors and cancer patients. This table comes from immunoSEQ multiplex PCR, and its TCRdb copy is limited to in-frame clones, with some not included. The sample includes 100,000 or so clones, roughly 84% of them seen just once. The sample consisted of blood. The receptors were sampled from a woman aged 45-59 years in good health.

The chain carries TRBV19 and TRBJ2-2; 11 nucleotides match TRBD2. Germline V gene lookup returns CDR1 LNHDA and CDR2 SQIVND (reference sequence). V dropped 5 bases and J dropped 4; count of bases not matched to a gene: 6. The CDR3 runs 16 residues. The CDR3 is CASSETSGRATGELFF. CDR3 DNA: TGTGCCAGTAGTGAAACTAGCGGGAGAGCCACCGGGGAGCTGTTTTTT. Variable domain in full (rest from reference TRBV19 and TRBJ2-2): DGGITQSPKYLFRKEGQNVTLSCEQNLNHDAMYWYRQDPGQGLRLIYYSQIVNDFQKGDIAEGYSVSREKKESFPLTVTSAQKNPTAFYLCASSETSGRATGELFFGEGSRLTVL.

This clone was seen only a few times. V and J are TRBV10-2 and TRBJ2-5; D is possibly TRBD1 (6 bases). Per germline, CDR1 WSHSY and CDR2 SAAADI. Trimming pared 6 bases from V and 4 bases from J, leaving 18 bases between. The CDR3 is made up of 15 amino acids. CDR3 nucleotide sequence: TGCGCCAGCAGGAGGGGGAGCAAAGAGGGAGAGACCCAGTACTTC. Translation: CASRRGSKEGETQYF.

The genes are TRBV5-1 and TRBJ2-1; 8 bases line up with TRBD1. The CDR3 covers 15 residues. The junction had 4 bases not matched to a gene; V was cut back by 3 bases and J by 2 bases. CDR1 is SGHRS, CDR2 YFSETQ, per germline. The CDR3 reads CASSSPGQAYNEQFF. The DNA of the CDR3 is TGCGCCAGCAGCTCCCCGGGACAGGCCTACAATGAGCAGTTCTTC.

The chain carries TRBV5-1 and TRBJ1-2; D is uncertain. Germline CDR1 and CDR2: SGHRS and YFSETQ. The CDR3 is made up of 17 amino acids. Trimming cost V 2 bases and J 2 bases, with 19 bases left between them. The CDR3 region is CASSFRTTYLTNYGYTF. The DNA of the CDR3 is TGCGCCAGCAGCTTCCGGACTACCTATTTGACAAACTATGGCTACACCTTC.

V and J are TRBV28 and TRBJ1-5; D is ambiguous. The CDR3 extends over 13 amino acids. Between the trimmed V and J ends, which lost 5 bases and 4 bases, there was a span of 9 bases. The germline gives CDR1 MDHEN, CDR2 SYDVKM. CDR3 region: CASSKERNQPQHF. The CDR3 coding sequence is TGTGCCAGCAGTAAAGAAAGGAATCAGCCCCAGCATTTT.

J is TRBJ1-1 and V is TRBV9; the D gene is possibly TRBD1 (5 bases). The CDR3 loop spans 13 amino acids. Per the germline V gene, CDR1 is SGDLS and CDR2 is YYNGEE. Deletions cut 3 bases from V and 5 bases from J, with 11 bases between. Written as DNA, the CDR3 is TGTGCCAGCAGCGGGGGCGGGTTTACTGAAGCTTTCTTT. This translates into CASSGGGFTEAFF.

CDR3 amino acids: CASSLGFSGSIETQYF. The CDR3 coding sequence is TGCGCCAGCAGCTTGGGGTTTAGCGGGAGTATAGAGACCCAGTACTTC. The J gene is TRBJ2-5, the V gene TRBV5-1, with 9 bases matching TRBD2. V was pared by 0 bases and J by 4 bases, with 7 bases of the junction left unmatched. Germline CDR1 and CDR2: SGHRS and YFSETQ. The CDR3 spans 16 residues.